Each of the 20 T cell receptor beta chains below was sequenced from the same sample in a study of cytomegalovirus exposure and HLA in healthy donors. The PCR used 60 Vbeta and 13 Jbeta primers. The repertoire was sequenced with immunoSEQ multiplex PCR; TCRdb's copy has only in-frame clones and lacks some. The sample includes approximately 100,000 clones, roughly three quarters of them seen just once. Specimen: PBMCs. These receptors originate from a female donor in good health and CMV-seropositive.

The CDR3 sequence: CASSLRGLGSPLHF. The DNA for the CDR3 is TGTGCCAGCAGCTTGAGGGGATTGGGTTCACCCCTCCACTTT. The chain links TRBV5-4 to TRBJ1-6; weak D call: TRBD1 (5 bases). Trimming shortened V by 1 base and J by 9 bases, and 11 bases separated the two germline ends. The CDR3 is 14 amino acids. The V gene's germline CDR1 is SGHNT and CDR2 YYREEE (reference sequence).

J is TRBJ1-1 and V is TRBV6-5; D is ambiguous. The CDR3 contains 13 residues. Deletions cut 5 bases from V and 9 bases from J, with 16 bases between. The germline CDR1 and CDR2 sequences are MNHEY and SVGAGI. CDR3 in amino acids: CASSPPTDPQAFF. The CDR3 coding sequence is TGTGCCAGCAGTCCCCCCACAGATCCCCAAGCTTTCTTT.

This clone was observed a handful of times. The chain employs TRBV15 and TRBJ2-3; 13 bases map to TRBD2. CDR1 LNHNV and CDR2 YYDKDF come from the germline V gene (reference sequence). V gave up 1 base and J gave up 2 bases; unmatched junction bases: 6. This CDR3 comprises 18 residues. CDR3 nucleotide sequence: TGTGCCACCAGCAGAGGGACTAGCGGGGGAATATTCACAGATACGCAGTATTTT. Translating gives CATSRGTSGGIFTDTQYF.

The CDR3 spells CASSLRLTDTQYF. CDR3 DNA sequence: TGTGCCAGCAGTTTAAGACTCACAGATACGCAGTATTTT. V and J are TRBV27 and TRBJ2-3; D gene uncertain. V shed 2 bases and J shed 2 bases, with 5 bases lying between them. Per germline, CDR1 MNHEY and CDR2 SMNVEV (reference sequence). This CDR3 has 13 residues.

V and J are TRBV30 and TRBJ1-4; D not certain. Trimming removed 3 bases from V and 2 bases from J, with 19 bases in between. The CDR3 totals 17 residues. In germline, CDR1 is GTSNPN, CDR2 SVGIG (reference sequence). This CDR3 reads CAWSPVEGKSTNEKLFF. CDR3 in DNA: TGTGCCTGGAGCCCCGTTGAGGGCAAATCGACTAATGAAAAACTGTTTTTT.

This sequence joins TRBV6-6 and TRBJ2-7; D possibly corresponds to TRBD1 (6 bases). This CDR3 is 14 amino acids long. Germline loops: CDR1 MNHNY, CDR2 SVGAGI (reference sequence). Trimming left V 5 bases short and J 3 bases short, with 14 bases between. CDR3 DNA sequence: TGTGCCAGCAGTCGGCCGGGACACAACTACGAGCAGTACTTC. This encodes CASSRPGHNYEQYF.

This chain uses TRBV4-1 with TRBJ2-7; D possibly corresponds to TRBD1 (5 bases). Between the trimmed V and J ends, which lost 1 base and 2 bases, there was a span of 6 bases. CDR3 length: 13 residues. Germline assignment: CDR1 MGHRA and CDR2 YSYEKL. The CDR3 region is CASSQGGTYEQYF. The CDR3, as DNA: TGCGCCAGCAGCCAAGGGGGCACCTACGAGCAGTACTTC.

This sequence joins TRBV11-2 and TRBJ1-2; TRBD1 agrees at 7 bases. Trimming took 2 bases from V and 8 from J; bases not matched to a gene: 5. There are 13 residues in the CDR3. CDR1 and CDR2 from the germline V gene are SGHAT and FQNNGV. CDR3 sequence: CASSLWTGLGYTF. As DNA, the CDR3 is TGTGCCAGCAGCTTATGGACAGGATTAGGCTACACCTTC.

V usage is TRBV9 and J usage is TRBJ2-2; D is undetermined. CDR1 is SGDLS, CDR2 YYNGEE, per germline. The V end was cut by 4 bases, the J end by 5 bases, with 12 bases between. The CDR3 is made up of 14 amino acids. The CDR3 DNA is TGTGCCAGCAGCCTCGTATTTACTACCGGGGAGCTGTTTTTT. Protein: CASSLVFTTGELFF.

The gene calls are TRBV4-3 and TRBJ2-3; 9 nucleotides agree with TRBD1. V dropped 3 bases and J dropped 3; count of bases not matched to a gene: 10. The CDR3 spans 17 residues. Germline CDR1 reads LGHNA; CDR2 reads YSLEER. The CDR3 loop is CASSHRPGQGETDTQYF. The CDR3 bases are TGCGCCAGCAGCCATCGACCGGGACAGGGTGAGACAGATACGCAGTATTTT.

The chain uses TRBV2 and TRBJ1-1; 9 nucleotides align to TRBD1. The CDR3 totals 16 residues. With V trimmed by 6 bases and J by 1 base, 9 bases remained unmatched. Per germline, CDR1 SNHLY and CDR2 FYNNEI. The chain's CDR3 is CASRQLTGGRNTEAFF. In DNA, the CDR3 is TGTGCCAGCAGGCAACTAACAGGGGGCAGGAACACTGAAGCTTTCTTT.

The chain links TRBV6-1 to TRBJ2-5; 11 positions match TRBD1. Per germline, CDR1 MNHNS and CDR2 SASEGT. Trimming removed 6 bases from V and 1 base from J; junction bases left unmatched: 1. The CDR3 spans 14 residues. The CDR3 coding sequence is TGTGCCAGCAGGGGGACAGGGGGCCAAGAGACCCAGTACTTC. This codes for CASRGTGGQETQYF.

The J gene is TRBJ1-4, the V gene TRBV4-3; possible D gene TRBD1, 5 bases. The germline V gene has CDR1 LGHNA and CDR2 YSLEER. V was shortened by 5 bases and J by 4 bases, with 17 bases between the two germline ends. The CDR3 is made up of 16 amino acids. CDR3 in DNA: TGCGCCAGCAGCAGCGCCCTCGGACATAATAATGAAAAACTGTTTTTT. Protein product: CASSSALGHNNEKLFF.

The chain joins TRBV7-6 to TRBJ1-1; 7 bases fit TRBD1. The CDR3 extends over 16 amino acids. Looked up from germline, CDR1 is SGHVS and CDR2 is FNYEAQ. The trim removed 5 bases at V and 3 bases at J, leaving 12 bases unmatched. The DNA of the CDR3 is TGTGCCAGCAGCCCCACCGGGACAGTTTCTTACACTGAAGCTTTCTTT. Its protein is CASSPTGTVSYTEAFF.

This chain uses TRBV11-2 with TRBJ2-7; TRBD2 matches at 9 bases. CDR1 is SGHAT and CDR2 is FQNNGV in the germline V gene. V dropped 3 bases and J dropped 1; count of bases not matched to a gene: 10. The CDR3 is 17 residues long. CDR3 sequence reads: CASSLSNSGSGSYEQYF. The CDR3 nucleotides read TGTGCCAGCAGCTTGTCGAATAGCGGGAGTGGGTCCTACGAGCAGTACTTC.

The J gene is TRBJ2-7, the V gene TRBV27, with 10 bases matching TRBD2. V lost 5 bases, J lost 9 bases, and 16 bases stayed unmatched. Germline V lookup: CDR1 MNHEY, CDR2 SMNVEV (reference sequence). The CDR3 runs 16 residues. In DNA, the CDR3 is TGTGCCAGCAGTGCCCGAACTAGCGGGACGAGGTTGTGGCAGTACTTC. The encoded protein is CASSARTSGTRLWQYF.

The gene calls are TRBV5-1 and TRBJ2-2; the D is unclear. CDR3 length: 15 residues. Deletions cut 6 bases from V and 0 bases from J, with 12 bases between. Germline V gene lookup returns CDR1 SGHRS and CDR2 YFSETQ. CDR3 region: CASTPVQSNTGELFF. CDR3 coding DNA: TGCGCCAGCACCCCGGTCCAATCGAACACCGGGGAGCTGTTTTTT.

This rearrangement joins TRBV7-6 to TRBJ1-4; TRBD1 might be the D (6 bases). V dropped 2 bases and J dropped 0 bases, with 13 bases sitting between them. CDR3 length: 17 amino acids. Germline CDR1 reads SGHVS; CDR2 reads FNYEAQ. CDR3 sequence reads: CASSLPQQGPTNEKLFF. As DNA, the CDR3 is TGTGCCAGCAGCTTACCCCAACAGGGTCCAACTAATGAAAAACTGTTTTTT. Complete variable domain (other parts from reference TRBV7-6 and TRBJ1-4): GAGVSQSPRYKVTKRGQDVALRCDPISGHVSLYWYRQALGQGPEFLTYFNYEAQQDKSGLPNDRFSAERPEGSISTLTIQRTEQRDSAMYRCASSLPQQGPTNEKLFFGSGTQLSVL.

This clone was counted a single time. The chain combines TRBV4-3 with TRBJ1-4; tentatively, D is TRBD1 (5 bases). The length of the CDR3 is 13 residues. The germline V gene encodes CDR1 LGHNA and CDR2 YSLEER. V was cut by 5 bases and J by 7 bases, with 11 bases left in between. CDR3 sequence reads: CASSAAGGEKLFF. CDR3 nucleotide sequence: TGCGCCAGCAGCGCAGCGGGGGGTGAAAAACTGTTTTTT.

The gene calls are TRBV27 and TRBJ2-7; maybe TRBD2 (6 bases). The CDR3 covers 13 residues. The germline V and J ends were trimmed by 6 bases and 6 bases, with 15 bases remaining between them. CDR1 is MNHEY, CDR2 SMNVEV, per germline (reference sequence). The CDR3 region has the DNA TGTGCCAGCAGCCCCTGGGGGGACCTCGAGCAGTACTTC. It codes for CASSPWGDLEQYF.